The 21 T cell receptor beta chains reported below all come from one sample, sequenced in a study of blood T cell repertoires in COVID-19. Sequencing used immunoSEQ multiplex PCR; TCRdb keeps in-frame clones, though not all of them. The sample gives under 85,000 clones, about 86% of which show up once; approximately 16% is in the top ten. The sample consisted of peripheral blood. The receptors come from a man aged 35-49 years with COVID-19, enrolled during active disease.

V and J are TRBV2 and TRBJ1-4; D gene ambiguous. Per the germline V gene, CDR1 is SNHLY and CDR2 is FYNNEI. Trimming took off 2 bases at V and 8 bases at J, with 12 bases between the two ends. The length of the CDR3 is 14 residues. The CDR3 here is CASSEFGSGEKLFF. DNA of the CDR3: TGTGCCAGCAGTGAATTCGGGAGTGGAGAAAAACTGTTTTTT.

This clone has only a few counts. The rearrangement joins TRBV7-9 to TRBJ2-5; the D gene is possibly TRBD2 (5 bases). This CDR3 is built from 15 residues. The V gene lost 1 base and the J gene lost 7 bases, with 16 bases spanning the gap. Germline V gene data show CDR1 as SEHNR and CDR2 as FQNEAQ (reference sequence). The CDR3 sequence: CASSLGTADLVTQYF. The CDR3, as DNA: TGTGCCAGCAGCTTAGGTACAGCGGACCTGGTGACCCAGTACTTC.

This clone was observed a few times. The rearrangement uses TRBV6-5 and TRBJ1-6; TRBD1 matches 8 bases. V lost 5 bases to trimming and J lost 9 bases; unmatched junction nucleotides: 9. Germline-derived CDR1 and CDR2 are MNHEY and SVGAGI. This CDR3 has 15 amino acids. The CDR3 loop reads CASSLQGQGVSPLHF. As DNA, the CDR3 is TGTGCCAGCAGTCTTCAAGGACAGGGTGTTTCACCCCTCCACTTT.

CDR3: CASSQTTGSVNEQFF. CDR3 in DNA: TGTGCCAGCAGCCAGACTACAGGGTCTGTCAATGAGCAGTTCTTC. The V call is TRBV3-1 (or the pseudogene TRBV3-2), the J call TRBJ2-1; TRBD1 is a possible D gene (6 bases). The CDR3 extends over 15 amino acids. In germline, CDR1 is LGHDT, CDR2 YNNKEL (reference sequence). Trimming stripped 3 bases from V and 6 bases from J, with 15 bases between.

The V and J genes are TRBV6-1 and TRBJ2-5; D possibly corresponds to TRBD1 (6 bases). In germline, CDR1 is MNHNS, CDR2 SASEGT. The CDR3 has 16 residues. V was trimmed by 4 bases and J by 3 bases, leaving 18 bases between them. The CDR3 protein is CASSAPVANREETQYF. The CDR3 bases are TGTGCCAGCAGTGCTCCTGTTGCCAACAGGGAAGAGACCCAGTACTTC.

The genes are TRBV7-9 and TRBJ2-1, with 8 bases that match TRBD1. From germline, CDR1 is SEHNR and CDR2 FQNEAQ (reference sequence). Trimming cost V 1 base and J 5 bases; bases outside gene matches: 7. CDR3 length: 16 residues. CDR3 sequence reads: CASSLGQGAPDNEQFF. The CDR3 DNA reads TGTGCCAGCAGCTTAGGGCAGGGGGCGCCTGACAATGAGCAGTTCTTC.

CDR3 sequence (DNA): TGTGCCAGCAGCCAAGGACTAGCGGGGGCAGATACGCAGTATTTT. Translated, it gives CASSQGLAGADTQYF. The rearrangement links TRBV3-1 (or the pseudogene TRBV3-2) to TRBJ2-3; 12 nucleotides match TRBD2. CDR1 LGHDT and CDR2 YNNKEL come from the germline V gene (reference sequence). The CDR3 covers 15 residues. Losses at the gene ends were 1 base for V and 4 bases for J; bases not matched to a gene: 0.

The chain has TRBV2 and TRBJ1-1; D is perhaps TRBD1 (6 bases). This CDR3 is 16 amino acids long. Germline CDR1 reads SNHLY; CDR2 reads FYNNEI. V lost 5 bases to trimming and J lost 3 bases, with 19 bases between them. CDR3: CASSKLRQAIDTEAFF. CDR3 nucleotide sequence: TGTGCCAGCAGTAAACTCCGACAGGCTATAGACACTGAAGCTTTCTTT.

The chain recombines TRBV5-5 with TRBJ1-1; perhaps TRBD1 as D (5 bases). CDR1 is SGHKS, CDR2 YYEKEE, per germline (reference sequence). Trimming removed 1 base from V and 10 bases from J, with 17 bases in between. This CDR3 comprises 14 residues. For the CDR3, the DNA is TGTGCCAGCAGCTTGACAGCAGGGCGCCAGGGAGCTTTCTTT. This gives the protein CASSLTAGRQGAFF.

V and J are TRBV6-1 and TRBJ1-1; possible D gene TRBD1, 5 bases. CDR3 length equals 15 residues. The ends were cut back, 1 base at V and 4 bases at J, with 13 bases in the middle. Germline V gene lookup returns CDR1 MNHNS and CDR2 SASEGT. CDR3 in amino acids: CASSEVAMGGTEAFF. The CDR3 DNA follows: TGTGCCAGCAGTGAAGTGGCGATGGGGGGCACTGAAGCTTTCTTT.

The chain recombines TRBV19 with TRBJ1-1, with D unclear. Germline V gene lookup returns CDR1 LNHDA and CDR2 SQIVND (reference sequence). This CDR3 spans 13 amino acids. The V end was cut by 5 bases, the J end by 7 bases, with 14 bases between. CDR3 protein: CASSPRGSGEAFF. Written as DNA, the CDR3 is TGTGCCAGTAGTCCCCGTGGCAGCGGTGAAGCTTTCTTT.

The rearrangement links TRBV4-2 to TRBJ1-3; D remains unclear. Germline-derived CDR1 and CDR2 are LGHNA and YNFKEQ. This CDR3 region has 14 residues. The V and J ends lost 0 bases and 4 bases respectively, with 7 bases between them. The chain's CDR3 is CASSQDLEGNTIYF. Written as DNA, the CDR3 is TGTGCCAGCAGCCAAGATCTAGAAGGAAACACCATATATTTT.

The CDR3, as DNA: TGTGCCAGTAGTATGGGAGGTTCAAACAATCAGCCCCAGCATTTT. Protein: CASSMGGSNNQPQHF. This chain uses TRBV19 with TRBJ1-5; the D is unclear. There are 15 residues in the CDR3. V dropped 3 bases and J dropped 3 bases, with 12 bases sitting between them. Germline values: CDR1 LNHDA, CDR2 SQIVND (reference sequence).

The gene calls are TRBV11-2 and TRBJ1-2; 12 nucleotides match TRBD1. Trimming cost V 5 bases and J 7 bases; bases outside gene matches: 8. CDR3 size: 15 residues. Germline loops: CDR1 SGHAT, CDR2 FQNNGV. The CDR3 nucleotides are TGTGCCAGCAGCCAACGGGACAGGGGGCGTAGTGGCTACACCTTC. Protein sequence: CASSQRDRGRSGYTF.

The chain is built from TRBV11-2 and TRBJ2-1, with TRBD2 as a possible D gene (5 bases). The V gene's germline CDR1 is SGHAT and CDR2 FQNNGV. Trimming took off 0 bases at V and 9 bases at J, with 15 bases between the two ends. This CDR3 has 15 amino acids. This CDR3 reads CASSLESGISGEQFF. The CDR3 DNA reads TGTGCCAGCAGCTTAGAATCCGGGATTTCGGGTGAGCAGTTCTTC.

The chain carries TRBV2 and TRBJ2-3; 8 bases are shared with TRBD2. This CDR3 region has 14 residues. From germline, CDR1 is SNHLY and CDR2 FYNNEI. Trimming removed 7 bases from V and 2 bases from J; junction bases left unmatched: 5. CDR3 DNA sequence: TGTGCCAGCATTGCGGGGGGAAACACAGATACGCAGTATTTT. Protein product: CASIAGGNTDTQYF.

The chain carries TRBV4-1 and TRBJ2-7; D possibly corresponds to TRBD1 (6 bases). Germline assignment: CDR1 MGHRA and CDR2 YSYEKL. The germline V and J ends were trimmed by 3 bases and 6 bases, with 12 bases remaining between them. This CDR3 comprises 13 residues. CDR3 sequence: CASSHLGAGEQYF. The CDR3 DNA follows: TGCGCCAGCAGCCATTTGGGGGCCGGCGAGCAGTACTTC.

The chain combines TRBV7-2 with TRBJ1-2; 7 positions match TRBD1. CDR1 and CDR2 from the germline V gene are SGHTA and FQGNSA. V gave up 5 bases and J gave up 8 bases; unmatched junction bases: 8. The length of the CDR3 is 13 residues. The DNA of the CDR3 is TGTGCCAGCAGCCCGCGAGGGGGCGACGGCTACACCTTC. This encodes CASSPRGGDGYTF.

The rearrangement joins TRBV11-2 to TRBJ1-4, with 9 bases lining up with TRBD1. The CDR3 length is 16 residues. J lost 8 bases, V lost 6 bases, and 13 bases had no gene match. CDR1 is SGHAT and CDR2 is FQNNGV in the germline V gene. DNA of the CDR3: TGTGCCAGCAGGGAGTTCTATCGCGGGACAGGGGAAAAACTGTTTTTT. It encodes CASREFYRGTGEKLFF.

The J gene is TRBJ2-1, the V gene TRBV5-1, with D perhaps TRBD1 (5 bases). Trimming stripped 4 bases from V and 6 bases from J, with 14 bases between. The CDR3 runs 14 residues. Germline V gives CDR1 SGHRS, CDR2 YFSETQ. The CDR3 sequence is CASSTMDTTNEQFF. CDR3 sequence (DNA): TGCGCCAGCAGCACGATGGACACCACCAATGAGCAGTTCTTC. Complete variable domain (other parts from reference TRBV5-1 and TRBJ2-1): KAGVTQTPRYLIKTRGQQVTLSCSPISGHRSVSWYQQTPGQGLQFLFEYFSETQRNKGNFPGRFSGRQFSNSRSEMNVSTLELGDSALYLCASSTMDTTNEQFFGPGTRLTVL.

The rearrangement joins TRBV3-1 (or the pseudogene TRBV3-2) to TRBJ1-5, with D possibly being TRBD1 (6 bases). CDR1 is LGHDT and CDR2 is YNNKEL in the germline V gene (reference sequence). The CDR3 length is 15 residues. Trimming left V 0 bases short and J 7 bases short, with 13 bases between. CDR3: CASSQDLAGAQPQHF. CDR3 bases: TGTGCCAGCAGCCAAGATCTGGCAGGGGCCCAGCCCCAGCATTTT.